These T cell receptor beta chains were read from a single sample in a study of CD8 T cells in ankylosing spondylitis. MiXCR was run by TCRdb on the 5' RACE reads, yielding one entry per CDR3 protein. The table records a few hundred thousand distinct CDR3 sequences, 20% to 25% of them present only once. The source material was blood, either unsorted or a sorted T cell fraction (not recorded which). The receptors here all came from a male donor with ankylosing spondylitis or in good health (not recorded which). Both conserved end residues are part of each CDR3. The D gene is left open where the match is weak. Clone size appears in some rows only: once, few, many, or a class for an expanded clone.

V gene	J gene	clone size	D gene	CDR3 protein	CDR3 DNA
TRBV12-3/TRBV12-4	TRBJ2-3	-	-	CASSPDLGAYTDTQYF	TGTGCCAGCAGTCCGGACCTGGGGGCGTACACAGATACGCAGTATTTT
TRBV24-1	TRBJ2-1	-	-	CATSDLTFEQFF	TGTGCCACCAGTGATCTGACTTTTGAGCAGTTCTTC
TRBV7-8	TRBJ2-2	once	-	CASSLAGLSTGELFF	TGTGCCAGCAGCTTAGCAGGTTTATCCACCGGGGAGCTGTTTTTT
TRBV5-1	TRBJ2-3	-	-	CASSSELTEPSTDTQYF	TGCGCCAGCAGCTCCGAACTAACCGAACCAAGCACAGATACGCAGTATTTT
TRBV9	TRBJ2-2	-	TRBD1	CASTETGKGVTGELFF	TGTGCCAGCACCGAGACAGGGAAGGGTGTCACCGGGGAGCTGTTTTTT
TRBV5-1	TRBJ2-1	-	TRBD2	CASSFLGGGNEQFF	TGCGCCAGCAGCTTTTTGGGGGGGGGGAATGAGCAGTTCTTC
TRBV14	TRBJ2-1	-	-	CASSQMTALYNEQFF	TGTGCCAGCAGCCAGATGACAGCACTCTACAATGAGCAGTTCTTC
TRBV12-3/TRBV12-4	TRBJ2-5	few	-	CASSGAPKETQYF	TGTGCCAGCAGTGGAGCCCCCAAAGAGACCCAGTACTTC
TRBV29-1	TRBJ2-1	few	TRBD1	CSVEKGTGDYNEQFF	TGCAGCGTTGAAAAAGGGACAGGGGACTACAATGAGCAGTTCTTC
TRBV10-3	TRBJ2-2	few	TRBD2	CAIRREKGLASTGELFF	TGTGCCATCAGAAGAGAAAAGGGACTAGCGAGCACCGGGGAGCTGTTTTTT
TRBV29-1	TRBJ2-3	many	-	CSVGDPFSTDTQYF	TGCAGCGTTGGCGATCCTTTCAGCACAGATACGCAGTATTTT
TRBV12-3/TRBV12-4	TRBJ2-1	few	TRBD2	CASRSLTSGGGNEQFF	TGTGCCAGCAGATCCTTGACTAGCGGGGGTGGGAATGAGCAGTTCTTC
TRBV10-3	TRBJ2-2	-	TRBD2	CAISEATSGGLTGELFF	TGTGCCATCAGTGAGGCGACTAGCGGGGGTCTTACCGGGGAGCTGTTTTTT
TRBV29-1	TRBJ2-7	-	TRBD1	CSVAGTGPYEQYF	TGCAGCGTTGCCGGGACAGGGCCCTACGAGCAGTACTTC
TRBV9	TRBJ2-3	-	TRBD2	CASSVYGGGLGTDTQYF	TGTGCCAGCAGCGTTTACGGAGGGGGACTAGGCACAGATACGCAGTATTTT
TRBV12-3/TRBV12-4	TRBJ1-1	few	-	CASSGTLTARVEAFF	TGTGCCAGCAGTGGGACTTTGACAGCTAGAGTTGAAGCTTTCTTT
TRBV27	TRBJ2-2	few	-	CASSPLRTLAGELFF	TGTGCCAGCAGTCCCCTGAGGACCCTTGCCGGGGAGCTGTTTTTT
TRBV2	TRBJ2-5	-	-	CASIPRLFETQYF	TGTGCCAGCATCCCCCGGTTGTTCGAGACCCAGTACTTC